The T cell receptor beta chain described here comes from a study of OX40 agonist ivuxolimab in advanced cancers. Sequencing used immunoSEQ multiplex PCR; TCRdb keeps in-frame clones, though not all of them. The sample has some 16,000 clones; over 70% are singletons. Germline values: CDR1 SNHLY, CDR2 FYNNEI. The CDR3 spans 16 residues. The ends were cut back, 5 bases at V and 9 bases at J, with 23 bases in the middle. Autoimmune disease history or systemic immunosuppression was exclusionary. This TCR was sampled from an adult with an advanced solid tumor such as melanoma, head and neck, liver or kidney cancer. J is TRBJ2-1 and V is TRBV2; perhaps TRBD2 as D (5 bases). Source: CD4+ or CD8+ T cells sorted from blood, taken in a trial of the OX40 agonist ivuxolimab. CDR3 sequence reads: CASSIVDTPGEGEQFF. CDR3 DNA: TGTGCCAGCAGTATCGTTGACACGCCCGGTGAGGGTGAGCAGTTCTTC.